This T cell receptor (beta chain) was found in a study of T cells after yellow fever vaccination. This clonotype was counted only a few times. TCRdb reprocessed the 5' RACE reads via MiXCR and lists one record per CDR3 protein. The sample yields 170,000 or so distinct CDR3 sequences, 5.5% to 7.5% seen once. The specimen was CD4+ T cells sorted from PBMCs, collected on the day of the first yellow fever vaccination. This TCR was recovered from a man aged 18 to 35 who received the YFV17D yellow fever vaccine.

CDR3 DNA sequence: TGTGCCAGCAGCCAGACAGCGAACACCGGGGAGCTGTTTTTT. Protein: CASSQTANTGELFF. The chain recombines TRBV5-5 with TRBJ2-2, with D possibly being TRBD1 (5 bases). CDR1 and CDR2 (germline): SGHKS, YYEKEE (reference sequence). The length of the CDR3 is 14 residues. Trimming removed 4 bases at V and 0 bases at J, with 7 bases between.